The T cell receptor beta chain under discussion was sequenced for a study of T cells in Graves' hyperthyroidism and ophthalmopathy. Broader study findings: Most expanded thyroid clonotypes above 0.001 recurred in blood.

Researchers took RNA transcripts and amplified the TCR beta CDR3 regions from them. In the first-round RT-PCR of the TCR CDR3, the HTBI primer set was used. One entry per CDR3 protein, called by TCRdb with MiXCR from the multiplex PCR reads. The table shows roughly 300,000 distinct CDR3 sequences, with 25% to 30% occurring only once. V lost 0 bases and J 4 bases, leaving 15 bases between the germline ends. Looked up from germline, CDR1 is MNHEY and CDR2 is SVGAGI. This CDR3 region has 16 residues. This clonotype has a count of ten or more. The antigen is unknown. Exclusion followed for patients with uncontrolled infection, other autoimmune disease, pregnancy or lactation. Thyroid ultrasound, orbital computed tomography, clinical symptoms, and serum thyroxine and TRAb underpinned diagnoses. Fresh peripheral blood, 7.5 to 10 ml of it, supplied the PBMCs.

The sequence was collected from a man aged 35 to 55 with Graves' hyperthyroidism that later progressed to Graves' ophthalmopathy. The specimen sequenced was blood. The chain is built from TRBV6-5 and TRBJ2-5, with D unclear. The CDR3 nucleotides are TGTGCCAGCAGTTACTCGACGCATCGGGTGGGAGAGACCCAGTACTTC. Encoded protein: CASSYSTHRVGETQYF.